Listed here is a single T cell receptor beta chain. This entry comes from a study of blood T cell repertoires in COVID-19. Study-level information: Both acute and convalescent COVID-19 samples were obtained from the United States, Italy and Spain.

Method: immunoSEQ multiplex PCR; TCRdb's copy keeps in-frame clones and lacks some. Of 320,000 or so clones detected, roughly nine tenths appear once; the ten largest clones hold about 5.2%. V was clipped by 3 bases and J by 5 bases, with 13 bases between them. The CDR3 totals 14 residues. The germline CDR1 and CDR2 sequences are MNHEY and SMNVEV (reference sequence). Participant age was 18 to 89 years, and participants resided in fewer than 30 US areas. Participants had their cohort set by participant-reported clinical history. The origin of this receptor is a man aged 55 to 69 who had recovered from COVID-19. The chain employs TRBV27 and TRBJ2-5, with D uncertain. The sequenced sample was PBMCs or T cells enriched from blood (not recorded which). The CDR3 DNA reads TGTGCCAGCAGTTTTTTGGCTGCGGTGGAGACCCAGTACTTC. Translation gives CASSFLAAVETQYF.